One and the same sample provided the 26 T cell receptor beta chains below, sequenced in a study of cytomegalovirus exposure and HLA in healthy donors. PCR amplification relied on 60 Vbeta primers (plus 13 Jbeta primers). The repertoire was sequenced with immunoSEQ multiplex PCR; TCRdb's copy has only in-frame clones and lacks some. The profile shows more than 150,000 clones, around 80% of them singletons. The sample consisted of PBMCs. The receptors stem from a young woman in good health and CMV-seronegative.

CDR3 loop: CASRSISLTKNTEAFF. In DNA form, the CDR3 reads TGTGCCAGCAGAAGCATATCCCTGACAAAGAACACTGAAGCTTTCTTT. This chain connects TRBV28 to TRBJ1-1, with no clear D. The CDR3 runs 16 residues. Germline assignment: CDR1 MDHEN and CDR2 SYDVKM. V dropped 6 bases and J dropped 1 base, with 18 bases sitting between them.

The chain links TRBV2 to TRBJ2-2; tentative D call: TRBD1 (5 bases). V was cut by 8 bases and J by 1 base, with 14 bases left in between. Germline values: CDR1 SNHLY, CDR2 FYNNEI. CDR3 length: 15 residues. The CDR3 is CASFMGLMNTGELFF. In nucleotides, the CDR3 is TGTGCCAGCTTTATGGGGCTGATGAACACCGGGGAGCTGTTTTTT.

The chain is built from TRBV5-6 and TRBJ2-5; the D gene is possibly TRBD1 (7 bases). V lost 0 bases, J lost 9 bases, and 18 bases lay in between. The CDR3 runs to 15 residues. Germline V lookup: CDR1 SGHDT, CDR2 YYEEEE. The CDR3: CASSLAGGGRKAQYF. In DNA form, the CDR3 reads TGTGCCAGCAGCTTGGCCGGAGGGGGCCGGAAGGCCCAGTACTTC.

This clone came up a few times. This sequence joins TRBV6-5 and TRBJ1-1; D remains ambiguous. Germline V lookup: CDR1 MNHEY, CDR2 SVGAGI. The CDR3 totals 14 residues. The V end lost 0 bases, the J end lost 0 bases, and 5 bases lay between the germline ends. CDR3 sequence reads: CASSYSEMNTEAFF. DNA of the CDR3: TGTGCCAGCAGTTACTCAGAGATGAACACTGAAGCTTTCTTT.

CDR3 loop: CASSESGQNNQPQHF. CDR3 coding DNA: TGCGCCAGCAGTGAGTCGGGACAGAACAATCAGCCCCAGCATTTT. The V and J genes are TRBV10-2 and TRBJ1-5, with 7 positions matching TRBD1. Germline trimming cut 0 bases from V and 3 bases from J; bases unmatched to any gene: 2. Germline loops: CDR1 WSHSY, CDR2 SAAADI. This CDR3 comprises 15 residues.

The V gene is TRBV7-2, the J gene TRBJ2-3, with TRBD2 matching 8 bases. The CDR3 consists of 17 residues. Germline CDR1 reads SGHTA; CDR2 reads FQGNSA. Germline trimming cut 4 bases from V and 2 bases from J; bases unmatched to any gene: 11. CDR3 sequence reads: CASSSRVTGGPTDTQYF. Here the CDR3 DNA reads TGTGCCAGCAGCTCCCGTGTTACGGGGGGGCCCACAGATACGCAGTATTTT. Combining the CDR3 with reference TRBV7-2 and TRBJ2-3 gives the whole variable domain GAGVSQSPSNKVTEKGKDVELRCDPISGHTALYWYRQSLGQGLEFLIYFQGNSAPDKSGLPSDRFSAERTGGSVSTLTIQRTQQEDSAVYLCASSSRVTGGPTDTQYFGPGTRLTVL.

The genes are TRBV6-1 and TRBJ1-5; maybe TRBD1 (6 bases). Germline V CDR1 and CDR2: MNHNS, SASEGT. V lost 3 bases, J lost 7 bases, and 19 bases lay in between. The CDR3 runs 16 residues. CDR3 sequence reads: CASSESRGRTTQPQHF. Written as DNA, the CDR3 is TGTGCCAGCAGTGAGTCGCGGGGGCGTACTACCCAGCCCCAGCATTTT.

This chain uses TRBV19 with TRBJ2-7, with a weak D call TRBD1 (6 bases). CDR1 LNHDA and CDR2 SQIVND come from the germline V gene (reference sequence). The CDR3 covers 14 residues. The V end lost 5 bases, the J end lost 1 base, and 12 bases lay between the germline ends. The CDR3 region is CASSRTQGSYEQYF. The DNA for the CDR3 is TGTGCCAGTAGTCGGACTCAGGGGTCCTACGAGCAGTACTTC.

J is TRBJ2-7 and V is TRBV6-5, with D hard to call. The CDR3 covers 12 residues. V lost 5 bases, J lost 3 bases, and 8 bases lay in between. Germline V lookup: CDR1 MNHEY, CDR2 SVGAGI. CDR3: CASSRTYYEQYF. CDR3 nucleotides: TGTGCCAGCAGTCGCACATACTACGAGCAGTACTTC.

V usage is TRBV19 and J usage is TRBJ1-1; D remains unclear. Trimming pared 5 bases from V and 3 bases from J, leaving 13 bases between. There are 14 residues in the CDR3. CDR1 LNHDA and CDR2 SQIVND come from the germline V gene (reference sequence). The CDR3 bases are TGTGCCAGTAGTCCCCGAACGGCGGACACTGAAGCTTTCTTT. Translated: CASSPRTADTEAFF.

V is TRBV10-2 and J is TRBJ2-7; 16 bases are shared with TRBD2. CDR3 length: 17 residues. In germline, CDR1 is WSHSY, CDR2 SAAADI. The trim removed 8 bases at V and 1 base at J, leaving 8 bases unmatched. The CDR3, as DNA: TGCGCCAGCCCTCCAACGGGACTAGCGGGGGGGTCCTACGAGCAGTACTTC. Its translation is CASPPTGLAGGSYEQYF.

The chain couples TRBV11-1 to TRBJ1-3; D is uncertain. The germline V gene has CDR1 SGHAT and CDR2 FQDESV (reference sequence). V shed 3 bases and J shed 4 bases, with 10 bases lying between them. CDR3 length: 14 amino acids. In DNA, the CDR3 is TGTGCCAGCAGCTTTACCGGGTACGGAAACACCATATATTTT. Translation gives CASSFTGYGNTIYF.

The gene calls are TRBV9 and TRBJ2-5, with D perhaps matching TRBD2 (5 bases). Trimming took off 3 bases at V and 5 bases at J, with 17 bases between the two ends. The CDR3 runs 15 residues. Germline-derived CDR1 and CDR2 are SGDLS and YYNGEE. The CDR3 region has the DNA TGTGCCAGCAGCGCCCGGGATTCCGACGCGGAGACCCAGTACTTC. Its protein is CASSARDSDAETQYF.

V is TRBV5-1 and J is TRBJ2-1; 8 nucleotides agree with TRBD2. CDR3 size: 15 residues. Germline V gene sequence: CDR1 SGHRS, CDR2 YFSETQ. With 2 bases clipped from V and 6 bases from J, the junction kept 7 bases outside the gene matches. The CDR3 nucleotides read TGCGCCAGCAGCTTAGGTAGCGGGACGGGCAATGAGCAGTTCTTC. Translation gives CASSLGSGTGNEQFF.

The V and J genes are TRBV30 and TRBJ1-4; D possibly corresponds to TRBD1 (5 bases). The CDR3 totals 13 residues. Germline V gene lookup returns CDR1 GTSNPN and CDR2 SVGIG (reference sequence). With 8 bases removed from V and 3 bases from J, the gap between germline ends came to 13 bases. CDR3 sequence reads: CAGRGRANEKLFF. CDR3 DNA sequence: TGTGCCGGAAGGGGCAGGGCTAATGAAAAACTGTTTTTT.

This clone was found once. This rearrangement joins TRBV5-4 to TRBJ1-1; D ambiguous. The length of the CDR3 is 16 residues. Per germline, CDR1 SGHNT and CDR2 YYREEE (reference sequence). V was clipped by 1 base and J by 0 bases, with 13 bases between them. The CDR3 loop is CASSLSKRALNTEAFF. The CDR3 DNA follows: TGTGCCAGCAGCTTGTCAAAGAGGGCCTTGAACACTGAAGCTTTCTTT.

The chain links TRBV29-1 to TRBJ2-5; 11 positions match TRBD2. The CDR3 contains 14 residues. Germline V lookup: CDR1 SQVTM, CDR2 ANQGSEA. With 5 bases clipped from V and 5 bases from J, the junction kept 7 bases outside the gene matches. CDR3 nucleotides: TGCAGCGTTCTTAGCGGGGGGGCAGGGGAGACCCAGTACTTC. It translates to CSVLSGGAGETQYF.

CDR3: CASSLGDRGAQFF. The CDR3 DNA is TGTGCCAGCAGCTTAGGGGACAGGGGGGCGCAGTTCTTC. The V call is TRBV7-3, the J call TRBJ2-1; 11 nucleotides match TRBD1. J lost 12 bases, V lost 2 bases, and 3 bases had no gene match. There are 13 residues in the CDR3. The V gene's germline CDR1 is SGHTA and CDR2 FQGTGA.

This clone appeared a single time. J is TRBJ2-2 and V is TRBV19, with a possible D match to TRBD1 (6 bases). Per the germline V gene, CDR1 is LNHDA and CDR2 is SQIVND (reference sequence). The V end was cut by 8 bases, the J end by 5 bases, with 18 bases between. This CDR3 has 15 residues. CDR3 sequence: CASSLGGAGTGELFF. The CDR3 DNA follows: TGTGCCAGTTCCCTTGGGGGCGCAGGTACCGGGGAGCTGTTTTTT.

The chain combines TRBV18 with TRBJ2-7; 9 bases line up with TRBD1. The junction had 3 bases not matched to a gene; V was cut back by 6 bases and J by 0 bases. The V gene's germline CDR1 is KGHSH and CDR2 LQKENI. The CDR3 runs to 14 residues. This chain's CDR3 is CASSLDRGSYEQYF. Here the CDR3 DNA reads TGTGCCAGCTCGCTGGACAGGGGCTCCTACGAGCAGTACTTC.

The V gene is TRBV7-2, the J gene TRBJ1-2; 7 bases are a match to TRBD1. CDR1 and CDR2 (germline): SGHTA, FQGNSA. The CDR3 contains 14 residues. J was trimmed by 8 bases and V by 0 bases; bases with no gene match: 6. Here the CDR3 DNA reads TGTGCCAGCAGCTTAGCGAGACAGGGTGACGGCTACACCTTC. Its protein is CASSLARQGDGYTF.

This clone has only one observation. This sequence joins TRBV5-5 and TRBJ1-3; D may be TRBD1 (6 bases). Germline V gene sequence: CDR1 SGHKS, CDR2 YYEKEE (reference sequence). The CDR3 loop spans 15 amino acids. Trimming took off 0 bases at V and 4 bases at J, with 11 bases between the two ends. The CDR3 region has the DNA TGTGCCAGCAGCTTGGAGGGCAGGGGAGGAAACACCATATATTTT. Protein product: CASSLEGRGGNTIYF.

V gene TRBV5-1 combines with J gene TRBJ2-2; 7 nucleotides match TRBD1. Germline assignment: CDR1 SGHRS and CDR2 YFSETQ. The CDR3 is 16 amino acids. With V trimmed by 4 bases and J by 5 bases, 11 bases remained unmatched. CDR3 loop: CASSEGQFIRTGELFF. In DNA form, the CDR3 reads TGCGCCAGCAGCGAGGGACAGTTTATAAGAACCGGGGAGCTGTTTTTT.

The V and J genes are TRBV7-8 and TRBJ1-5; tentatively, D is TRBD1 (5 bases). The CDR3 spans 14 residues. V was pared by 2 bases and J by 5 bases, with 10 bases between. Germline V CDR1 and CDR2: SGHVS, FQNEAQ. CDR3 protein: CASSLQGVDQPQHF. The CDR3 coding sequence is TGTGCCAGCAGCTTACAGGGTGTTGATCAGCCCCAGCATTTT.

The chain employs TRBV6-9 and TRBJ1-5; D is uncertain. V was pared by 7 bases and J by 0 bases, with 19 bases between. This CDR3 is 17 amino acids long. The V gene's germline CDR1 is MNHGY and CDR2 SVAAGI. The DNA for the CDR3 is TGTGCCAGCACCAAGGGTACGGCGGGATATAGCAATCAGCCCCAGCATTTT. It specifies CASTKGTAGYSNQPQHF.

The CDR3 spells CATGRGHPQETQYF. The DNA for the CDR3 is TGTGCCACCGGGAGGGGACATCCCCAAGAGACCCAGTACTTC. The chain combines TRBV21-1 with TRBJ2-5; TRBD2, the D gene given by the table, was not confirmed from the DNA. TRBV21-1 is assigned pseudogene status. The CDR3 sequence is 14 residues long.